The 19 T cell receptor beta chains reported below all come from one sample, sequenced in a study of blood T cell repertoires in COVID-19. The data were produced by immunoSEQ multiplex PCR, yet TCRdb's version contains in-frame clones alone and is incomplete. Altogether tens of thousands of clones are present, over 75% being singletons, with the ten largest covering approximately 7.4%. The sequenced material came from peripheral blood. The receptors originated from a human donor with acute or convalescent COVID-19. The donor label of this sample is uncertain.

This clone appeared a few times. The chain links TRBV2 to TRBJ1-1; TRBD1 matches at 7 bases. The CDR3 runs to 14 residues. Per the germline V gene, CDR1 is SNHLY and CDR2 is FYNNEI. Losses at the gene ends were 7 bases for V and 5 bases for J; bases not matched to a gene: 10. DNA for the CDR3: TGTGCCAGCACTGGGGGCAGGGGGGTTACTGAAGCTTTCTTT. Encoded protein: CASTGGRGVTEAFF.

This chain joins TRBV10-2 and TRBJ1-1; D not resolved. Germline V gives CDR1 WSHSY, CDR2 SAAADI. Between the trimmed V and J ends, which lost 7 bases and 1 base, there was a span of 13 bases. This CDR3 has 14 amino acids. The CDR3 loop is CASIRGTENTEAFF. The CDR3 DNA follows: TGCGCCAGCATTCGAGGAACGGAGAACACTGAAGCTTTCTTT.

The V call is TRBV6-5, the J call TRBJ1-1; TRBD1 agrees at 7 bases. This CDR3 has 15 residues. Trimming removed 7 bases from V and 4 bases from J; junction bases left unmatched: 12. From germline, CDR1 is MNHEY and CDR2 SVGAGI. The DNA of the CDR3 is TGTGCCAGCAAAATCGAGGGACAGTACTTCACTGAAGCTTTCTTT. Translated, it gives CASKIEGQYFTEAFF.

This chain joins TRBV6-1 and TRBJ2-5; 8 nucleotides agree with TRBD1. V was clipped by 3 bases and J by 5 bases; unmatched bases: 5. The CDR3 spans 14 residues. Germline V gene data show CDR1 as MNHNS and CDR2 as SASEGT. Here the CDR3 DNA reads TGTGCCAGCAGTGACAGGGGGCGAGGGGAGACCCAGTACTTC. It translates to CASSDRGRGETQYF.

This clone appeared once. The chain joins TRBV19 to TRBJ2-2, with unresolved D. Trimming cost V 7 bases and J 2 bases, with 17 bases left between them. The V gene's germline CDR1 is LNHDA and CDR2 SQIVND (reference sequence). CDR3 length: 16 amino acids. The CDR3 nucleotides are TGTGCCAGTACCGACACCCCCGCCCTTAACACCGGGGAGCTGTTTTTT. Translated: CASTDTPALNTGELFF.

V is TRBV5-6 and J is TRBJ1-2; the match to TRBD1 covers 8 bases. This CDR3 region has 16 residues. The germline CDR1 and CDR2 sequences are SGHDT and YYEEEE. The J segment lost 4 bases and the V segment lost 0 bases, leaving 8 bases of the junction unmatched. The CDR3 is CASSLVRGRGGYGYTF. The CDR3 DNA reads TGTGCCAGCAGCTTGGTCAGGGGGCGCGGTGGCTATGGCTACACCTTC.

The chain couples TRBV13 to TRBJ2-1; possible D gene TRBD2, 6 bases. The germline V gene has CDR1 PRHDT and CDR2 FYEKMQ (reference sequence). V was clipped by 3 bases and J by 12 bases, with 9 bases between them. The CDR3 contains 11 residues. CDR3 sequence (DNA): TGTGCCAGCAGCTTCGGGGGTGCGCAGTTCTTC. Its protein product is CASSFGGAQFF. Full variable domain (missing parts from reference TRBV13 and TRBJ2-1): AAGVIQSPRHLIKEKRETATLKCYPIPRHDTVYWYQQGPGQDPQFLISFYEKMQSDKGSIPDRFSAQQFSDYHSELNMSSLELGDSALYFCASSFGGAQFFGPGTRLTVL.

The V call is TRBV5-4, the J call TRBJ1-1; 8 bases map to TRBD1. V dropped 3 bases and J dropped 8; count of bases not matched to a gene: 12. The germline V gene encodes CDR1 SGHNT and CDR2 YYREEE (reference sequence). The CDR3 has 15 amino acids. CDR3 DNA sequence: TGTGCCAGCAGCTGGCCGACAGGGGTCGGTGAGGAAGCTTTCTTT. Its protein is CASSWPTGVGEEAFF.

The V gene is TRBV6-2 or TRBV6-3, the J gene TRBJ2-3, with 11 bases matching TRBD2. Germline V CDR1 and CDR2: MNHEY, SVGEGT. Trimming cost V 5 bases and J 0 bases; bases outside gene matches: 7. The CDR3 is made up of 17 amino acids. The DNA for the CDR3 is TGTGCCAGCAGTCCCTTCCGGACTAGCGGGAGCACAGATACGCAGTATTTT. It is translated as CASSPFRTSGSTDTQYF.

The genes are TRBV7-9 and TRBJ2-7; 8 bases are a match to TRBD1. Per the germline V gene, CDR1 is SEHNR and CDR2 is FQNEAQ (reference sequence). The CDR3 is made up of 17 amino acids. V dropped 5 bases and J dropped 0; count of bases not matched to a gene: 12. The DNA of the CDR3 is TGTGCCAGCAGCCGCGGCCTCCGACAGGGGAACTCCTACGAGCAGTACTTC. It translates to CASSRGLRQGNSYEQYF.

This chain connects TRBV7-9 to TRBJ1-1; 9 bases align to TRBD1. CDR1 SEHNR and CDR2 FQNEAQ come from the germline V gene (reference sequence). The V gene end was trimmed by 5 bases and the J gene end by 5 bases; junction bases not matched to a gene: 15. The CDR3 sequence is 17 residues long. CDR3 DNA sequence: TGTGCCAGCAGCGCCGGGACAGGGTTTCCAATGAGGACTGAAGCTTTCTTT. This codes for CASSAGTGFPMRTEAFF. Together with reference TRBV7-9 and TRBJ1-1, the CDR3 gives the full variable domain: DTGVSQNPRHKITKRGQNVTFRCDPISEHNRLYWYRQTLGQGPEFLTYFQNEAQLEKSRLLSDRFSAERPKGSFSTLEIQRTEQGDSAMYLCASSAGTGFPMRTEAFFGQGTRLTVV.

The rearrangement uses TRBV2 and TRBJ2-5; 13 positions agree with TRBD2. The germline V gene has CDR1 SNHLY and CDR2 FYNNEI. The CDR3 length is 16 residues. With 6 bases clipped from V and 3 bases from J, the junction kept 7 bases outside the gene matches. The DNA of the CDR3 is TGTGCCAGCAGCATTCCGGGACTAGCGGGAAAAGAGACCCAGTACTTC. Amino acids: CASSIPGLAGKETQYF.

This rearrangement joins TRBV5-4 to TRBJ1-2; D is ambiguous. The CDR3 loop spans 15 amino acids. Germline assignment: CDR1 SGHNT and CDR2 YYREEE (reference sequence). Trimming took off 0 bases at V and 4 bases at J, with 13 bases between the two ends. Here the CDR3 reads CASSLEASGPYGYTF. The CDR3 coding sequence is TGTGCCAGCAGCTTGGAGGCCAGCGGGCCCTATGGCTACACCTTC.

The chain employs TRBV7-2 and TRBJ1-1; tentatively, D is TRBD1 (6 bases). The CDR3 is 16 amino acids. Germline CDR1 SGHTA, CDR2 FQGNSA. Trimming took 5 bases from V and 7 from J, leaving 23 bases between them. The CDR3 loop is CASSPQQGGSGGEAFF. The CDR3 bases are TGTGCCAGCAGCCCGCAACAGGGAGGGTCTGGGGGTGAAGCTTTCTTT. Supplemented by reference TRBV7-2 and TRBJ1-1, the full variable domain reads GAGVSQSPSNKVTEKGKDVELRCDPISGHTALYWYRQSLGQGLEFLIYFQGNSAPDKSGLPSDRFSAERTGGSVSTLTIQRTQQEDSAVYLCASSPQQGGSGGEAFFGQGTRLTVV.

V usage is TRBV6-5 and J usage is TRBJ2-7, with TRBD2 identical over 10 bases. This CDR3 is 15 amino acids long. J lost 0 bases, V lost 5 bases, and 4 bases had no gene match. Germline V gene lookup returns CDR1 MNHEY and CDR2 SVGAGI. The DNA of the CDR3 is TGTGCCAGCAGTAAGGTAGCGGGGGGCTCCTACGAGCAGTACTTC. This translates into CASSKVAGGSYEQYF.

This clone was counted a single time. The chain joins TRBV6-5 to TRBJ1-4; D possibly corresponds to TRBD1 (6 bases). V shed 6 bases and J shed 4 bases, with 15 bases lying between them. Germline lookup yields CDR1 MNHEY and CDR2 SVGAGI. The CDR3 runs to 15 residues. The CDR3 spells CASSLGGLLNEKLFF. The CDR3 DNA reads TGTGCCAGCAGCCTCGGGGGGCTACTTAATGAAAAACTGTTTTTT.

This clone was seen once. This chain links TRBV5-4 with TRBJ1-2; the D is unclear. This CDR3 is 14 amino acids long. Trimming pared 0 bases from V and 6 bases from J, leaving 12 bases between. Germline lookup yields CDR1 SGHNT and CDR2 YYREEE (reference sequence). CDR3 nucleotide sequence: TGTGCCAGCAGCTTGGTTTCGGCAGGTGATGGCTACACCTTC. Translation gives CASSLVSAGDGYTF.

The CDR3 bases are TGTGCCAGCAGTGAAAGGGCGGGGGGGCCGTCTGATACGCAGTATTTT. Its protein is CASSERAGGPSDTQYF. The rearrangement joins TRBV6-1 to TRBJ2-3; 9 bases agree with TRBD2. Germline values: CDR1 MNHNS, CDR2 SASEGT. CDR3 length: 16 amino acids. After removal of 2 bases from V and 6 bases from J, the junction contained 9 bases not matched to a gene.

This chain connects TRBV30 to TRBJ1-1; a weak D match, TRBD1 (5 bases). Deletions cut 4 bases from V and 3 bases from J, with 18 bases between. CDR1 and CDR2 from the germline V gene are GTSNPN and SVGIG (reference sequence). CDR3 length equals 15 residues. The CDR3 here is CAWILYRFSHTEAFF. The CDR3 DNA sequence: TGTGCCTGGATACTATACAGGTTCTCTCACACTGAAGCTTTCTTT.